A single sample gave rise to the 28 T cell receptor beta chains below, sequenced in a study of spatial heterogeneity in lung cancer. Time point in this sample: blood at routine non-recurrence follow-up after resection. TCRdb analysed the 5' RACE reads with MiXCR anew, one entry per CDR3 protein. The table includes more than 15,000 distinct CDR3 sequences, around 5.9% detected once. The starting material was PBMCs, obtained at follow-up. The receptors stem from a male donor with early-stage non-small cell lung cancer.

Many counts were recorded for this clonotype. The chain is built from TRBV6-1 and TRBJ1-2; D remains ambiguous. Trimming took 8 bases from V and 3 from J, leaving 10 bases between them. CDR1 is MNHNS, CDR2 SASEGT, per germline. The CDR3 spans 12 residues. The CDR3 reads CASLRQDYGYTF. The CDR3 DNA sequence: TGTGCCAGCCTCCGACAAGACTATGGCTACACCTTC.

This clonotype has at least ten counts. The rearrangement uses TRBV15 and TRBJ2-7; TRBD2 aligns across 7 bases. Germline CDR1 reads LNHNV; CDR2 reads YYDKDF (reference sequence). V shed 3 bases and J 3 bases; nucleotides not matched to a gene: 14. CDR3 length: 17 amino acids. The DNA of the CDR3 is TGTGCCACCAGCAGGAATCTTGCCGGGGGGTCGCACTACGAGCAGTACTTC. It translates to CATSRNLAGGSHYEQYF.

Note on this clonotype: A read error may explain this, as a much larger clone is one base away. Without the conserved terminal phenylalanine or tryptophan, this CDR3 likely stems from a read error. The limits of the CDR3 on the DNA are not certain, so only TCRdb's listed CDR3 is given. This chain links TRBV7-2 with TRBJ2-1; TRBD2 is taken as the D call from the table, unchecked against the DNA. Germline V CDR1 and CDR2: SGHTA, FQGNSA. The CDR3 sequence runs 14 residues, both termini included. Here the CDR3 reads CASSSGTSGRSPVL.

Within the sample, this clonotype is medium-sized. The genes are TRBV3-1 and TRBJ2-7, with D maybe TRBD2 (6 bases). Germline CDR1 is LGHDT and CDR2 is YNNKEL (reference sequence). The germline V and J ends were trimmed by 2 bases and 0 bases, with 8 bases remaining between them. This CDR3 contains 14 residues. The CDR3 sequence: CASSQRESSYEQYF. CDR3 in DNA: TGTGCCAGCAGCCAACGGGAGAGCTCCTACGAGCAGTACTTC.

Many counts were recorded for this clonotype. This chain joins TRBV7-2 and TRBJ2-1, with 8 bases aligning to TRBD2. Per germline, CDR1 SGHTA and CDR2 FQGNSA. V was clipped by 0 bases and J by 4 bases; unmatched bases: 2. This CDR3 is built from 15 residues. The CDR3 is CASSLAASGYNEQFF. The DNA of the CDR3 is TGTGCCAGCAGCTTAGCGGCTAGCGGGTACAATGAGCAGTTCTTC.

This clonotype was seen many times. This chain connects TRBV28 to TRBJ2-5; D gene ambiguous. V was clipped by 5 bases and J by 1 base, with 8 bases between them. The CDR3 loop spans 13 amino acids. Per germline, CDR1 MDHEN and CDR2 SYDVKM. CDR3 sequence: CASSPGSQETQYF. Written as DNA, the CDR3 is TGTGCCAGCAGTCCAGGATCCCAAGAGACCCAGTACTTC.

This clonotype was observed at least ten times. The rearrangement links TRBV20-1 to TRBJ2-5; 7 nucleotides match TRBD2. This CDR3 comprises 14 residues. The germline V gene has CDR1 DFQATT and CDR2 SNEGSKA (reference sequence). The V gene end was trimmed by 6 bases and the J gene end by 3 bases; junction bases not matched to a gene: 10. This CDR3 reads CSAEAGRAEETQYF. CDR3 in DNA: TGCAGTGCCGAAGCGGGGAGAGCCGAAGAGACCCAGTACTTC.

In this sample, this clonotype turned up many times. The V call is TRBV5-1, the J call TRBJ1-2; 7 bases match TRBD1. The junction had 2 bases not matched to a gene; V was cut back by 1 base and J by 2 bases. The CDR3 is 14 residues long. Germline CDR1 SGHRS, CDR2 YFSETQ. The CDR3 DNA reads as TGCGCCAGCAGCTTGACAGGGGAAAACTATGGCTACACCTTC. Translation gives CASSLTGENYGYTF.

In this sample, this clonotype turned up many times. J is TRBJ1-2 and V is TRBV6-5, with D perhaps matching TRBD1 (6 bases). Germline V lookup: CDR1 MNHEY, CDR2 SVGAGI. This CDR3 spans 14 amino acids. V lost 7 bases, J lost 3 bases, and 15 bases lay in between. The CDR3 here is CASTLQGYYYGYTF. The DNA of the CDR3 is TGTGCCAGCACCTTACAGGGATATTACTATGGCTACACCTTC.

Only a few counts were recorded for this clonotype. The chain links TRBV7-2 to TRBJ1-1; no definite D call. The V gene lost 9 bases and the J gene lost 0 bases, with 8 bases spanning the gap. This CDR3 is built from 12 residues. Germline lookup yields CDR1 SGHTA and CDR2 FQGNSA. CDR3 protein: CASRLMNTEAFF. The DNA of the CDR3 is TGTGCCAGTCGGCTTATGAACACTGAAGCTTTCTTT.

By share, this clonotype counts as medium-sized (0.01 to 0.1%). V and J are TRBV6-2 or TRBV6-3 and TRBJ2-7; D is uncertain. The CDR3 length is 14 residues. Germline V CDR1 and CDR2: MNHEY, SVGEGT. Between the trimmed V and J ends, which lost 0 bases and 5 bases, there was a span of 11 bases. CDR3 sequence: CASSYSSASNEQYF. The CDR3 nucleotides are TGTGCCAGCAGTTACTCGTCGGCCAGTAACGAGCAGTACTTC.

This clonotype was observed many times. V usage is TRBV2 and J usage is TRBJ2-3; 8 nucleotides line up with TRBD2. After removal of 4 bases from V and 6 bases from J, the junction contained 9 bases not matched to a gene. This CDR3 comprises 15 residues. Germline V CDR1 and CDR2: SNHLY, FYNNEI. The CDR3: CASSAVSGSTDTQYF. The CDR3 region has the DNA TGTGCCAGCAGTGCGGTCAGCGGGAGTACGGATACGCAGTATTTT.

Many counts were recorded for this clonotype. The rearrangement uses TRBV7-2 and TRBJ2-7; TRBD2 matches 11 bases. After removal of 5 bases from V and 0 bases from J, the junction contained 12 bases not matched to a gene. The CDR3 consists of 18 residues. Germline CDR1 reads SGHTA; CDR2 reads FQGNSA. The CDR3 spells CASSTLAGGPPSSYEQYF. The CDR3, as DNA: TGTGCCAGCAGCACTCTAGCGGGAGGCCCCCCCAGCTCCTACGAGCAGTACTTC.

This clonotype was detected many times. The J gene is TRBJ1-5, the V gene TRBV4-1, with 7 bases lining up with TRBD1. V was clipped by 3 bases and J by 7 bases; unmatched bases: 9. In germline, CDR1 is MGHRA, CDR2 YSYEKL. This CDR3 is built from 15 residues. CDR3 amino acids: CASSHFSGGNQPQHF. CDR3 coding DNA: TGCGCCAGCAGCCATTTTTCAGGGGGAAACCAGCCCCAGCATTTT.

This clonotype occurred many times. The chain uses TRBV6-2 or TRBV6-3 and TRBJ1-2; maybe TRBD1 (5 bases). V lost 7 bases to trimming and J lost 4 bases, with 16 bases between them. The CDR3 sequence is 14 residues long. In germline, CDR1 is MNHEY, CDR2 SVGEGT. The CDR3 nucleotides are TGTGCCAGCACCTCATCGACAGACCGCTATGGCTACACCTTC. Translated: CASTSSTDRYGYTF.

This clonotype was detected a few times. The chain recombines TRBV5-1 with TRBJ1-2; 7 bases fit TRBD1. The V and J ends lost 0 bases and 7 bases, in that order; junction bases with no gene match: 3. This CDR3 region has 13 residues. Germline V lookup: CDR1 SGHRS, CDR2 YFSETQ. CDR3 DNA sequence: TGCGCCAGCAGCTTGGAAGGGGGCGCTGGCTACACCTTC. Translation gives CASSLEGGAGYTF.

This clonotype was detected ten times or more. The chain carries TRBV12-3 or TRBV12-4 and TRBJ2-7, with 10 bases lining up with TRBD2. The junction had 6 bases not matched to a gene; V was cut back by 5 bases and J by 2 bases. The CDR3 spans 15 residues. The CDR3 sequence: CASSARTSGAYEQYF. DNA of the CDR3: TGTGCCAGCAGTGCCAGGACTAGCGGAGCCTACGAGCAGTACTTC.

This clonotype was recorded at least ten times. This chain connects TRBV19 to TRBJ2-2; unclear D gene. The CDR3 has 15 amino acids. Trimming left V 0 bases short and J 11 bases short, with 16 bases between. CDR1 and CDR2 (germline): LNHDA, SQIVND (reference sequence). CDR3 sequence reads: CASSIDGQSRRELFF. The CDR3 DNA follows: TGTGCCAGTAGTATAGATGGGCAGTCCCGGCGTGAGCTGTTTTTT.

This clonotype was counted ten times or more. The chain recombines TRBV10-3 with TRBJ2-1, with 7 bases fitting TRBD2. The CDR3 totals 15 residues. Losses at the gene ends were 0 bases for V and 5 bases for J; bases not matched to a gene: 4. Germline lookup yields CDR1 ENHRY and CDR2 SYGVKD. The CDR3 coding sequence is TGTGCCATCAGTGAGTCGACTAGCAGACACAATGAGCAGTTCTTC. This encodes CAISESTSRHNEQFF.

This sequence joins TRBV11-2 and TRBJ2-4; D not certain. CDR3 length equals 13 residues. Trimming cost V 3 bases and J 9 bases, with 12 bases left between them. The germline V gene encodes CDR1 SGHAT and CDR2 FQNNGV. The CDR3, as DNA: TGTGCCAGCAGCTTCGTTGGCCGGAGCATTCAGTACTTC. Its protein product is CASSFVGRSIQYF.

V usage is TRBV7-2 and J usage is TRBJ2-3, with 8 bases matching TRBD2. The CDR3 covers 15 residues. Trimming took 0 bases from V and 6 from J; bases not matched to a gene: 5. CDR1 and CDR2 from the germline V gene are SGHTA and FQGNSA. The CDR3 reads CASSLASGKVDTQYF. CDR3 DNA sequence: TGTGCCAGCAGCTTAGCTAGCGGGAAGGTCGATACGCAGTATTTT.

This clonotype was picked up many times. CDR3 in amino acids: CASTPGWGTQYF. The CDR3 DNA sequence: TGTGCCAGCACCCCCGGATGGGGAACGCAGTATTTT. The V gene is TRBV14, the J gene TRBJ2-3; D is undetermined. V lost 7 bases and J lost 9, with 14 bases in between. This CDR3 is built from 12 residues. In germline, CDR1 is SGHDN, CDR2 FVKESK.

About this clonotype: It may be a read error: a sequence one base away is much more abundant. V gene TRBV7-9 combines with J gene TRBJ2-7; TRBD2 matches 14 bases. The germline gives CDR1 SEHNR, CDR2 FQNEAQ (reference sequence). The CDR3 sequence is 15 residues long. CDR3 residues: CVSSLGTSGSYEQYF. As DNA, the CDR3 is TGTGTCAGCAGCTTGGGGACTAGCGGGAGCTACGAGCAGTACTTC. Based on the CDR3 plus reference TRBV7-9 and TRBJ2-7, the full variable domain is DTGVSQNPRHKITKRGQNVTFRCDPISEHNRLYWYRQTLGQGPEFLTYFQNEAQLEKSRLLSDRFSAERPKGSFSTLEIQRTEQGDSAMYLCVSSLGTSGSYEQYFGPGTRLTVT.

Ten or more counts support this clonotype. The chain links TRBV20-1 to TRBJ1-1; 8 nucleotides match TRBD1. Trimming at V came to 5 bases and at J to 4 bases, leaving 15 bases not matched to a gene. The CDR3 runs 16 residues. The germline gives CDR1 DFQATT, CDR2 SNEGSKA (reference sequence). CDR3 sequence reads: CSASWAGGTLGTEAFF. The CDR3 DNA is TGCAGTGCTTCTTGGGCAGGGGGCACTCTAGGCACTGAAGCTTTCTTT.

This clonotype has at least ten counts. The V and J genes are TRBV18 and TRBJ1-5, with TRBD1 matching 8 bases. There are 18 residues in the CDR3. Germline CDR1 and CDR2: KGHSH and LQKENI. After removal of 2 bases from V and 0 bases from J, the junction contained 9 bases not matched to a gene. The CDR3 here is CASSPTPTGGGSNQPQHF. In nucleotides, the CDR3 is TGTGCCAGCTCACCAACCCCTACAGGGGGGGGTAGCAATCAGCCCCAGCATTTT. Full variable domain (remainder filled in from reference TRBV18 and TRBJ1-5): NAGVMQNPRHLVRRRGQEARLRCSPMKGHSHVYWYRQLPEEGLKFMVYLQKENIIDESGMPKERFSAEFPKEGPSILRIQQVVRGDSAAYFCASSPTPTGGGSNQPQHFGDGTRLSIL.

This clonotype was found many times. The chain is built from TRBV25-1 and TRBJ2-5; 8 bases match TRBD1. CDR3 length: 15 amino acids. The V and J ends lost 1 base and 5 bases, in that order; junction bases with no gene match: 6. Germline V gene data show CDR1 as MGHDK and CDR2 as SYGVNS. The CDR3, as DNA: TGTGCCAGCAGTGAATGGGTGACAGGGGATGAGACCCAGTACTTC. It translates to CASSEWVTGDETQYF.

This clonotype appeared many times. The junction differs from germline at one of its ends, possibly a read error. The rearrangement uses TRBV7-7 and TRBJ2-3, with D maybe TRBD2 (5 bases). This CDR3 comprises 14 residues. The germline gives CDR1 SSHAT, CDR2 FNYEAQ (reference sequence). The CDR3 region has the DNA TGTGCTAGCAGCTTAGCCGGGGTCACAGATACGCAGTATTTT. Its translation: CASSLAGVTDTQYF.

This clonotype was recorded many times. The chain combines TRBV2 with TRBJ2-2, with D possibly matching TRBD1 (6 bases). Trimming removed 5 bases at V and 4 bases at J, with 11 bases between. The CDR3 sequence is 14 residues long. CDR1 and CDR2 (germline): SNHLY, FYNNEI. CDR3 nucleotide sequence: TGTGCCAGCAGTCTCAGGGGTAGCACCGGGGAGCTGTTTTTT. Encoded protein: CASSLRGSTGELFF.